Presented here are 18 T cell receptor beta chains from one specimen sequenced in a study of technical replicates of blood from a handful of donors. Sequencing used immunoSEQ multiplex PCR; TCRdb keeps in-frame clones, though not all of them. The sample records about 86,000 clones, roughly 95% being singletons. Sequencing was carried out using T cells isolated from PBMCs. Every receptor here comes from a human donor in good health.

The rearrangement joins TRBV4-3 to TRBJ2-1; D call uncertain. This CDR3 spans 12 amino acids. Germline V gene data show CDR1 as LGHNA and CDR2 as YSLEER. V lost 4 bases to trimming and J lost 4 bases, with 5 bases between them. CDR3 sequence reads: CASSPRYNEQFF. CDR3 DNA: TGCGCCAGCAGCCCTAGGTACAATGAGCAGTTCTTC.

The chain links TRBV5-1 to TRBJ2-1; the D is unclear. CDR1 and CDR2 from the germline V gene are SGHRS and YFSETQ. The CDR3 covers 14 residues. Trimming removed 0 bases from V and 0 bases from J, with 4 bases in between. The CDR3 DNA reads as TGCGCCAGCAGCTTGGGAGGCTCCTACAATGAGCAGTTCTTC. It yields the protein CASSLGGSYNEQFF.

The chain links TRBV9 to TRBJ2-7; 9 bases match TRBD2. Per germline, CDR1 SGDLS and CDR2 YYNGEE. The CDR3 is 16 residues long. Trimming at V came to 0 bases and at J to 0 bases, leaving 4 bases not matched to a gene. DNA of the CDR3: TGTGCCAGCAGCGTAGAGAGTAGCGGGGGCTCCTACGAGCAGTACTTC. Amino acids: CASSVESSGGSYEQYF.

The rearrangement joins TRBV5-4 to TRBJ2-2; 7 bases are shared with TRBD2. The CDR3 is 15 amino acids. Germline V gene sequence: CDR1 SGHNT, CDR2 YYREEE (reference sequence). With 5 bases clipped from V and 4 bases from J, the junction kept 8 bases outside the gene matches. The CDR3, as DNA: TGTGCCAGCAGACGAACTAGCGACCCCACCGGGGAGCTGTTTTTT. The encoded protein is CASRRTSDPTGELFF. The full variable domain, in which reference TRBV5-4 and TRBJ2-2 provide the parts outside the CDR3, is ETGVTQSPTHLIKTRGQQVTLRCSSQSGHNTVSWYQQALGQGPQFIFQYYREEENGRGNFPPRFSGLQFPNYSSELNVNALELDDSALYLCASRRTSDPTGELFFGEGSRLTVL.

The V and J genes are TRBV7-6 and TRBJ2-1, with TRBD2 identical over 7 bases. CDR3 length equals 13 residues. Unmatched junction bases numbered 8, after V lost 0 bases and J lost 15 bases. CDR1 is SGHVS and CDR2 is FNYEAQ in the germline V gene. CDR3 DNA: TGTGCCAGCAGCTTAGCGCTTGGCGGGAGACTGTTCTTC. It translates to CASSLALGGRLFF.

The chain carries TRBV7-9 and TRBJ2-3, with TRBD2 matching 7 bases. This CDR3 is built from 13 residues. Unmatched junction bases numbered 6, after V lost 7 bases and J lost 5 bases. Germline V gene lookup returns CDR1 SEHNR and CDR2 FQNEAQ (reference sequence). In DNA, the CDR3 is TGTGCCAGCACCTCCCGGGGGGAAGATACGCAGTATTTT. Translation: CASTSRGEDTQYF.

This chain links TRBV30 with TRBJ2-1; D gene ambiguous. CDR1 is GTSNPN and CDR2 is SVGIG in the germline V gene (reference sequence). The length of the CDR3 is 16 residues. V shed 3 bases and J shed 2 bases, with 17 bases lying between them. This chain's CDR3 is CAWSSVVGPAYNEQFF. CDR3 nucleotides: TGTGCCTGGAGCTCGGTGGTGGGCCCAGCCTACAATGAGCAGTTCTTC.

V is TRBV4-1 and J is TRBJ2-1; perhaps TRBD2 as D (5 bases). Germline loops: CDR1 MGHRA, CDR2 YSYEKL. The CDR3 extends over 16 amino acids. V was trimmed by 4 bases and J by 0 bases, leaving 13 bases between them. For the CDR3, the DNA is TGCGCCAGCAGCCGGCGAGCGGTCAGCTCCTACAATGAGCAGTTCTTC. Translating it yields CASSRRAVSSYNEQFF.

The chain uses TRBV28 and TRBJ2-7; D is unresolved. The germline CDR1 and CDR2 sequences are MDHEN and SYDVKM. Deletions cut 6 bases from V and 2 bases from J, with 8 bases between. This CDR3 spans 12 amino acids. The CDR3 spells CASSSTPYEQYF. DNA of the CDR3: TGTGCCAGCAGCTCTACCCCCTACGAGCAGTACTTC.

The J gene is TRBJ2-3, the V gene TRBV9, with 9 bases lining up with TRBD2. The V and J ends lost 3 bases and 0 bases, in that order; junction bases with no gene match: 2. In germline, CDR1 is SGDLS, CDR2 YYNGEE. The CDR3 contains 15 residues. CDR3 region: CASSGTSASTDTQYF. The CDR3 DNA reads TGTGCCAGCAGCGGGACTAGCGCTAGCACAGATACGCAGTATTTT. The whole variable domain, remainder taken from reference TRBV9 and TRBJ2-3, is DSGVTQTPKHLITATGQRVTLRCSPRSGDLSVYWYQQSLDQGLQFLIQYYNGEERAKGNILERFSAQQFPDLHSELNLSSLELGDSALYFCASSGTSASTDTQYFGPGTRLTVL.

CDR3 DNA: TGTGCCAGCAGTTTATCGACTACAGGGATGCATCAGCCCCAGCATTTT. It is translated as CASSLSTTGMHQPQHF. The rearrangement links TRBV27 to TRBJ1-5; maybe TRBD1 (6 bases). CDR1 MNHEY and CDR2 SMNVEV come from the germline V gene (reference sequence). The V end lost 0 bases, the J end lost 5 bases, and 14 bases lay between the germline ends. This CDR3 is 16 amino acids long.

The rearrangement links TRBV30 to TRBJ2-7, with a possible D match to TRBD1 (5 bases). Germline V lookup: CDR1 GTSNPN, CDR2 SVGIG (reference sequence). The CDR3 spans 14 residues. V lost 4 bases and J lost 0, with 13 bases in between. CDR3 nucleotide sequence: TGTGCCTGGAATAACAGACAGAGCTCCTACGAGCAGTACTTC. It yields the protein CAWNNRQSSYEQYF.

This clone was found a few times. The genes are TRBV30 and TRBJ1-1; D unresolved. Germline loops: CDR1 GTSNPN, CDR2 SVGIG (reference sequence). The CDR3 covers 13 residues. Trimming took 0 bases from V and 1 from J, leaving 6 bases between them. The DNA of the CDR3 is TGTGCCTGGAGTGTACAAGAGAACACTGAAGCTTTCTTT. It encodes CAWSVQENTEAFF. Variable domain in full (rest from reference TRBV30 and TRBJ1-1): SQTIHQWPATLVQPVGSPLSLECTVEGTSNPNLYWYRQAAGRGLQLLFYSVGIGQISSEVPQNLSASRPQDRQFILSSKKLLLSDSGFYLCAWSVQENTEAFFGQGTRLTVV.

The chain joins TRBV19 to TRBJ1-2; tentative D call: TRBD1 (6 bases). V was cut by 1 base and J by 6 bases, with 12 bases left in between. Germline V gene data show CDR1 as LNHDA and CDR2 as SQIVND (reference sequence). CDR3 length: 14 residues. The CDR3 is CASSIGTGINGYTF. In DNA, the CDR3 is TGTGCCAGTAGTATAGGTACAGGGATTAATGGCTACACCTTC. The whole variable domain, remainder taken from reference TRBV19 and TRBJ1-2, is DGGITQSPKYLFRKEGQNVTLSCEQNLNHDAMYWYRQDPGQGLRLIYYSQIVNDFQKGDIAEGYSVSREKKESFPLTVTSAQKNPTAFYLCASSIGTGINGYTFGSGTRLTVV.

The rearrangement links TRBV2 to TRBJ1-3; D unresolved. Germline CDR1 and CDR2: SNHLY and FYNNEI. CDR3 length equals 13 residues. The germline V and J ends were trimmed by 5 bases and 0 bases, with 5 bases remaining between them. This chain's CDR3 is CASSLSSGNTIYF. The CDR3 nucleotides read TGTGCCAGCAGTCTCAGCTCTGGAAACACCATATATTTT.

This chain's CDR3 is CASSETDIFYEQYF. The DNA of the CDR3 is TGTGCCAGCAGCGAAACAGATATCTTCTACGAGCAGTACTTC. The V and J genes are TRBV9 and TRBJ2-7; D is ambiguous. This CDR3 is 14 amino acids long. Per the germline V gene, CDR1 is SGDLS and CDR2 is YYNGEE. Trimming took off 3 bases at V and 3 bases at J, with 13 bases between the two ends.

The chain has TRBV25-1 and TRBJ2-3; D gene unclear. The V end was cut by 5 bases, the J end by 2 bases, with 5 bases between. Germline CDR1 reads MGHDK; CDR2 reads SYGVNS. The CDR3 spans 12 residues. The CDR3 loop is CASSPSTDTQYF. The CDR3 region has the DNA TGTGCCAGCAGTCCTTCCACAGATACGCAGTATTTT.

V usage is TRBV7-9 and J usage is TRBJ2-5, with 7 bases fitting TRBD1. The CDR3 covers 17 residues. With 5 bases clipped from V and 2 bases from J, the junction kept 14 bases outside the gene matches. From germline, CDR1 is SEHNR and CDR2 FQNEAQ (reference sequence). This CDR3 reads CASSHGQARKSQETQYF. CDR3 DNA: TGTGCCAGCAGCCACGGACAGGCTCGAAAATCTCAAGAGACCCAGTACTTC.